Listed below are T cell receptor beta chains from one sample, sequenced in a study of T-cell memory formation after mild COVID-19. MiXCR, run by TCRdb on the 5' RACE reads, gives a single entry per CDR3 protein. Here the sample spans around 370,000 distinct CDR3 sequences, around 20% being singletons. Sequencing used PBMCs or a T cell subset sorted from them (not recorded which). Receptors were obtained from an adult woman who had mild COVID-19 (a few samples of this study predate the infection). Cell type and time point are not known. CDR3s include the opening cysteine and the closing phenylalanine or tryptophan. The D gene is left open where the match is weak. Only some rows state a clone size, as once, few, many or a class for expanded clones.

>TRBD2|TRBJ2-4|few|TRBV12-3/TRBV12-4
TGTGCCAGCAGTTTCCCTCCTAGCGGGGGTTACAAAAACATTCAGTACTTC
CASSFPPSGGYKNIQYF
>TRBD1|TRBJ1-1|many|TRBV6-1
TGTGCCAGCAGGGAACAGGGGCGCGCTGAAGCTTTCTTT
CASREQGRAEAFF
>.|TRBJ2-5|.|TRBV7-9
TGTGCCAGCAGCGGATACAGGGACCAAGAGACCCAGTACTTC
CASSGYRDQETQYF
>TRBD2|TRBJ2-1|.|TRBV4-1
TGCGCCAGCAGCGATGCACTAGCGGGCTACAATGAGCAGTTCTTC
CASSDALAGYNEQFF
>TRBD2|TRBJ2-3|few|TRBV11-2
TGTGCCAGCAGCTTAGGGACTAGCGGGGTGTTACCCACAGATACGCAGTATTTT
CASSLGTSGVLPTDTQYF
>.|TRBJ2-1|few|TRBV12-3/TRBV12-4
TGTGCCAGCAGTTTTCAGGGCGGCCTATACAATGAGCAGTTCTTC
CASSFQGGLYNEQFF
>TRBD2|TRBJ2-3|few|TRBV9
TGTGCCAGCAGCGTGAGGGCTATAGCGGGGGGCACAGATACGCAGTATTTT
CASSVRAIAGGTDTQYF
>TRBD1|TRBJ2-7|many|TRBV7-9
TGTGCCAGCAGCCCTACTGACAGGGGTCCTTACGAGCAGTACTTC
CASSPTDRGPYEQYF
>.|TRBJ1-1|.|TRBV9
TGTGCCAGCAGCGTAGCGTGGGACAAAGCGGGCACTGAAGCTTTCTTT
CASSVAWDKAGTEAFF
>TRBD1|TRBJ1-1|.|TRBV24-1
TGTGCCACCAGTGATTCTAGACAGGGGAACACTGAAGCTTTCTTT
CATSDSRQGNTEAFF
>.|TRBJ2-7|few|TRBV5-1
TGCGCCAGCAGCTTGGAGCAGGAGACAGTTGGGGAGAACGAGCAGTACTTC
CASSLEQETVGENEQYF
>TRBD2|TRBJ2-1|many|TRBV5-1
TGCGCCAGCAGCTTGGGTAGCGGGGGGTCCTTAAGCTCCTACAATGAGCAGTTCTTC
CASSLGSGGSLSSYNEQFF
>TRBD1|TRBJ1-1|.|TRBV2
TGTGCCAGCAAGAGGACAGGGCGATCAGACACTGAAGCTTTCTTT
CASKRTGRSDTEAFF
>.|TRBJ2-5|few|TRBV5-5
TGTGCCAGCAGCTTTTATGGTGCGGGACAAGAGACCCAGTACTTC
CASSFYGAGQETQYF
>TRBD1|TRBJ1-6|.|TRBV24-1
TGTGCCACCAGTGATGGACAGGGGCGTAATTCACCCCTCCACTTT
CATSDGQGRNSPLHF
>.|TRBJ2-1|few|TRBV4-1
TGCGCCAGCAGCCAAGATTATGTACAGAAGTCCTACAATGAGCAGTTCTTC
CASSQDYVQKSYNEQFF
>.|TRBJ2-7|few|TRBV4-2
TGTGCCAGCAGCCAAGCGGAGGGGTTCGAGCAGTACTTC
CASSQAEGFEQYF
>.|TRBJ1-1|.|TRBV27
TGTGCCAGCACCCCGCGCCGGGGCACTGAAGCTTTCTTT
CASTPRRGTEAFF
>.|TRBJ2-7|few|TRBV6-2/TRBV6-3
TGTGCCAGCAGAATGGCAGGGAAGGGGAGCGAGCAGTACTTC
CASRMAGKGSEQYF
>.|TRBJ2-2|once|TRBV7-3
TGTGCCAGCAGCTTCTCGCCCGCGGGACTCCTGAACGGGGAGCTGTTTTTT
CASSFSPAGLLNGELFF
>.|TRBJ2-7|.|TRBV7-2
TGTGCCAGCAGCTTAGGGGGTAGTGGGACCTACGAGCAGTACTTC
CASSLGGSGTYEQYF
>.|TRBJ2-5|.|TRBV7-9
TGTGCCAGCAGCATTACCGGGGCGCGGGAGACCCAGTACTTC
CASSITGARETQYF
>TRBD2|TRBJ2-6|.|TRBV9
TGTGCCAGCAGCGTTTCAGCGGGGTCCTCCTCTGGGGCCAACGTCCTGACTTTC
CASSVSAGSSSGANVLTF
>.|TRBJ2-7|.|TRBV18
TGTGCCAGCTCACCCCTCCGGGCGAGCGAGCAGTACTTC
CASSPLRASEQYF
>.|TRBJ2-1|many|TRBV12-3/TRBV12-4
TGTGCCAGCAGTTCGCCTGAGGTTAGCGTCCGTGGTGAGCAGTTCTTC
CASSSPEVSVRGEQFF
>.|TRBJ2-1|few|TRBV7-9
TGTGCCAGCAGCGTAGCGTACGGCCTCGATGAGCAGTTCTTC
CASSVAYGLDEQFF
>TRBD2|TRBJ2-7|few|TRBV6-2/TRBV6-3
TGTGCCAGCAGCGCTGTTAGCGGGAGATCCTACGAGCAGTACTTC
CASSAVSGRSYEQYF
>TRBD1|TRBJ1-1|.|TRBV7-3
TGTGCCAGCAGCTTAGGACAGGGGGCGGTGAACACTGAAGCTTTCTTT
CASSLGQGAVNTEAFF
>TRBD1|TRBJ1-2|few|TRBV3-1
TGTGCCAGCAGCCAGGCCGGGACAGGGGGCCAGGGTGGCTACACCTTC
CASSQAGTGGQGGYTF
>TRBD1|TRBJ2-5|.|TRBV7-9
TGTGCCAGCAGCCAATGGACAGGGCAGACCCAGTACTTC
CASSQWTGQTQYF
>.|TRBJ1-5|few|TRBV7-9
TGTGCCAGCAGCTTAGAGGGGGCCCAGCATTTT
CASSLEGAQHF
>.|TRBJ2-1|many|TRBV10-3
TGTGCCATCAGTGACCGGGGTTTGTGGGCTGAGCAGTTCTTC
CAISDRGLWAEQFF
>TRBD1|TRBJ2-7|few|TRBV20-1
TGCAGTGCTAGCGGGGCAGGGGGCTCCTACGAGCAGTACTTC
CSASGAGGSYEQYF
>.|TRBJ1-1|.|TRBV12-3/TRBV12-4
TGTGCCAGCACCTCAGGGGCGGAAAGGTACACTGAAGCTTTCTTT
CASTSGAERYTEAFF
>TRBD2|TRBJ2-3|few|TRBV3-1
TGTGCCAGCAGCCAAGATCGGGGGGATCGGACAGATACGCAGTATTTT
CASSQDRGDRTDTQYF
>.|TRBJ2-1|few|TRBV23-1
TGCGCCAGCAGACAAATCAACAGAGTTCGGGAGCAGTTCTTC
CASRQINRVREQFF
>TRBD2|TRBJ2-1|few|TRBV12-3/TRBV12-4
TGTGCCAGCAGCCCTAGACTAGCGGGAGTAGCCAATGAGCAGTTCTTC
CASSPRLAGVANEQFF
>TRBD1|TRBJ1-5|few|TRBV19
TGTGCCAGTAATAAAGGGGGCGCCGGGCAGCCCCAGCATTTT
CASNKGGAGQPQHF
>.|TRBJ1-2|few|TRBV4-3
TGCGCCAGCAGCCAAGGTGTAATACTCGGTGGCTACACCTTC
CASSQGVILGGYTF
>TRBD1|TRBJ2-5|.|TRBV5-5
TGTGCCAGCAGCCCGAGGACAGGGGGCCCGGAGACCCAGTACTTC
CASSPRTGGPETQYF
>.|TRBJ2-5|many|TRBV7-2
TGTGCCAGCAGCCCCGACTGGACATCCCAGTACTTC
CASSPDWTSQYF